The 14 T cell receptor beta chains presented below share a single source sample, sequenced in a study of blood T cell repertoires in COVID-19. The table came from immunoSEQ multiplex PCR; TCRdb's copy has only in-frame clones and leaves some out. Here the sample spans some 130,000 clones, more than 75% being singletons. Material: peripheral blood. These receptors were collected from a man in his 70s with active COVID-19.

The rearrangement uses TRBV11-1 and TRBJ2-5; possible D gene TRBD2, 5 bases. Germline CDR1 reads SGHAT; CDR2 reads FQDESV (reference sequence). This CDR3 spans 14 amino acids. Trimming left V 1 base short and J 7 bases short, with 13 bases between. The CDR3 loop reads CASSLGRGWATQYF. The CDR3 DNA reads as TGTGCCAGCAGCTTAGGCCGGGGTTGGGCGACCCAGTACTTC.

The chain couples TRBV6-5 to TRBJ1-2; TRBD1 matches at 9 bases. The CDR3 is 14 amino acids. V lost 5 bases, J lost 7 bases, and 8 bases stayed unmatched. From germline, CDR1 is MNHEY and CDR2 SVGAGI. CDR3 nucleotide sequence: TGTGCCAGCAGTCCGGGACAGGGAGATCCTGGCTACACCTTC. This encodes CASSPGQGDPGYTF.

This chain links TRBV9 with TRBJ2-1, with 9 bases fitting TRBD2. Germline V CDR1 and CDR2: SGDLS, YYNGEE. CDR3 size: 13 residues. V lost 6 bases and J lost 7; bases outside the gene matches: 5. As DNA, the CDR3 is TGTGCCAGCAAGGCGGGAGGGAGGAATGAGCAGTTCTTC. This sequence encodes CASKAGGRNEQFF.

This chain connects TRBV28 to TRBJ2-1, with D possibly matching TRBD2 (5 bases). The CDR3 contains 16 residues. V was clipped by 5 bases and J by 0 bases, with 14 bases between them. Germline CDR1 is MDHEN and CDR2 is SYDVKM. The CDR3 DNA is TGTGCCAGCAGTAGCTTAGCGCCGAGCTCCTACAATGAGCAGTTCTTC. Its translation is CASSSLAPSSYNEQFF.

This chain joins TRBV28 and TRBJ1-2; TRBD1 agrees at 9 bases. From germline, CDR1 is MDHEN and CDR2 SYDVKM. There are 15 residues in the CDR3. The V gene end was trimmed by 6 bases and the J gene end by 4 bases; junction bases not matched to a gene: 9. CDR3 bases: TGTGCCAGCAGGTCAAGGGACAGGGTGGGCTATGGCTACACCTTC. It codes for CASRSRDRVGYGYTF.

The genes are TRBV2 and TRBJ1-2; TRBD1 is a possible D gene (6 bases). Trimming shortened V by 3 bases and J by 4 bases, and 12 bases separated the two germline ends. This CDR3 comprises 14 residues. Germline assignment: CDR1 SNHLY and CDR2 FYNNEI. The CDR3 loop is CASSEVRGAYGYTF. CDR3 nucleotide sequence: TGTGCCAGCAGTGAGGTCAGGGGAGCCTATGGCTACACCTTC.

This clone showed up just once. The CDR3 protein is CASSSTSGSSGANVLTF. The CDR3 DNA reads as TGCGCCAGCAGCTCTACTAGCGGGAGCTCTGGGGCCAACGTCCTGACTTTC. The chain links TRBV5-1 to TRBJ2-6; 11 bases match TRBD2. The ends lost 3 bases at V and 0 bases at J; junction bases unmatched: 2. The CDR3 is made up of 17 amino acids. CDR1 and CDR2 from the germline V gene are SGHRS and YFSETQ.

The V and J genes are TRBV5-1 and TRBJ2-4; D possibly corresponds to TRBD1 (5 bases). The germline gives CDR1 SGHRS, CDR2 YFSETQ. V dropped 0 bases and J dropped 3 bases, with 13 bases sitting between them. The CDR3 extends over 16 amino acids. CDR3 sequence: CASSLAPDSNKNIQYF. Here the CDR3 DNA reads TGCGCCAGCAGCTTGGCTCCCGACAGCAACAAAAACATTCAGTACTTC. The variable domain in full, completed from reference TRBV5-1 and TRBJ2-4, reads KAGVTQTPRYLIKTRGQQVTLSCSPISGHRSVSWYQQTPGQGLQFLFEYFSETQRNKGNFPGRFSGRQFSNSRSEMNVSTLELGDSALYLCASSLAPDSNKNIQYFGAGTRLSVL.

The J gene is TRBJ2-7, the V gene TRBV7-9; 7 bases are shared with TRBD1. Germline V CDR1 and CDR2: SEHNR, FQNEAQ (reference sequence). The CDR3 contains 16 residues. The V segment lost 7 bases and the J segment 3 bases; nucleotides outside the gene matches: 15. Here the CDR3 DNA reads TGTGCCAGCACCCAAACATCAGGGGGTCCCGACTACGAGCAGTACTTC. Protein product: CASTQTSGGPDYEQYF.

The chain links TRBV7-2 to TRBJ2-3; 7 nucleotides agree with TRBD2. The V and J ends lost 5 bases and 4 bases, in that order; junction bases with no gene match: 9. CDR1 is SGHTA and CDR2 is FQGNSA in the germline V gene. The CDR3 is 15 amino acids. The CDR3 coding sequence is TGTGCCAGCAGCGCTTCTAGCGGCATCGCAGATACGCAGTATTTT. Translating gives CASSASSGIADTQYF.

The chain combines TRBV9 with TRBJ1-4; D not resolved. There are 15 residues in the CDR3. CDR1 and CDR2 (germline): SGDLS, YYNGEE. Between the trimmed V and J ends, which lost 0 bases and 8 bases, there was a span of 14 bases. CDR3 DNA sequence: TGTGCCAGCAGCGTAGGAACCCCGGGAAGCGAAAAACTGTTTTTT. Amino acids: CASSVGTPGSEKLFF.

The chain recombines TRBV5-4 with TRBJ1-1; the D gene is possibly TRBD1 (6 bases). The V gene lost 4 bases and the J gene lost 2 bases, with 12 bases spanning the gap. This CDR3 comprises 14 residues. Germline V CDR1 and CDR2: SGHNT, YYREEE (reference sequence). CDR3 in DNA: TGTGCCAGCAGCGGTCGGGACACCAACACTGAAGCTTTCTTT. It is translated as CASSGRDTNTEAFF.

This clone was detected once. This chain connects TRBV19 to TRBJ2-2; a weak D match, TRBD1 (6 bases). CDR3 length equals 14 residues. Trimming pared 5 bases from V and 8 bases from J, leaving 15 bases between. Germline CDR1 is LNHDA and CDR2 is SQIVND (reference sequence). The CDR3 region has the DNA TGTGCCAGTAGTTTGGGGGCCGCATCGGGGGAGCTGTTTTTT. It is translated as CASSLGAASGELFF.

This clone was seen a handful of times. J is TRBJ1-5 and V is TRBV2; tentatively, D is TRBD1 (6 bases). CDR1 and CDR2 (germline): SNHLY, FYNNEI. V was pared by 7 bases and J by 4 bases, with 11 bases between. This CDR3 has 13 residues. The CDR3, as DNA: TGTGCCAGCACCGAACAGGGAAATCAGCCCCAGCATTTT. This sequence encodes CASTEQGNQPQHF.